The 17 T cell receptor beta chains below all came from one sample that was sequenced in a study of beta chain features in type 1 diabetes. Expressed TCRB transcripts got sequenced, as all isolated RNA was reverse transcribed. The assay was immunoSEQ multiplex PCR, and TCRdb's table has in-frame clones only and misses some. The sample lists some 350,000 clones; about 13% were seen once. Study-wide results and caveats: In all four CD4+ subsets, TCRB CDR3 length was significantly, moderately reduced in type 1 diabetes.

These receptors have no known antigen. The sample comprised naive CD4+ T cells from blood. These receptors came from a woman between 18 and 29 years old with type 1 diabetes.

CDR3 loop: CASSMGERETDTQYF. The CDR3 coding sequence is TGTGCCAGTAGTATGGGGGAGCGGGAGACAGATACGCAGTATTTT. The chain recombines TRBV19 with TRBJ2-3, with TRBD2 identical over 8 bases. Losses at the gene ends were 3 bases for V and 3 bases for J; bases not matched to a gene: 5. The CDR3 consists of 15 residues. Germline V gene sequence: CDR1 LNHDA, CDR2 SQIVND (reference sequence).

This clone was found once. The CDR3 region has the DNA TGTGCCAGCAGTCGCCCACAGGGTGTGAATGAGCAGTTCTTC. Translating gives CASSRPQGVNEQFF. The rearrangement uses TRBV27 and TRBJ2-1; possible D gene TRBD1, 6 bases. V lost 5 bases and J 7 bases, leaving 15 bases between the germline ends. From germline, CDR1 is MNHEY and CDR2 SMNVEV (reference sequence). The CDR3 has 14 residues.

This chain uses TRBV10-3 with TRBJ2-1; 10 bases are a match to TRBD2. The CDR3 loop spans 15 amino acids. The junction had 7 bases not matched to a gene; V was cut back by 6 bases and J by 5 bases. Germline V gene lookup returns CDR1 ENHRY and CDR2 SYGVKD. The CDR3 nucleotides read TGTGCCATCAGACCCCTAGCGGGAGCTGACAATGAGCAGTTCTTC. It translates to CAIRPLAGADNEQFF.

A few counts support this clone. The V and J genes are TRBV5-1 and TRBJ2-1; 11 positions agree with TRBD2. CDR1 SGHRS and CDR2 YFSETQ come from the germline V gene. The CDR3 is 17 residues long. V gave up 4 bases and J gave up 4 bases; unmatched junction bases: 10. This CDR3 is CASSRGKTSGDYNEQFF. DNA of the CDR3: TGCGCCAGCAGCCGAGGGAAGACTAGCGGGGATTACAATGAGCAGTTCTTC. Complete variable domain (other parts from reference TRBV5-1 and TRBJ2-1): KAGVTQTPRYLIKTRGQQVTLSCSPISGHRSVSWYQQTPGQGLQFLFEYFSETQRNKGNFPGRFSGRQFSNSRSEMNVSTLELGDSALYLCASSRGKTSGDYNEQFFGPGTRLTVL.

This clone has just a few counts. This CDR3 is CASTGWDRDTEAFF. In DNA, the CDR3 is TGTGCCAGCACCGGATGGGACAGGGACACTGAAGCTTTCTTT. The chain carries TRBV6-5 and TRBJ1-1; TRBD1 agrees at 9 bases. The V and J ends lost 7 bases and 3 bases, in that order; junction bases with no gene match: 6. The CDR3 is 14 amino acids. The germline CDR1 and CDR2 sequences are MNHEY and SVGAGI.

This clone was seen a handful of times. This chain joins TRBV27 and TRBJ2-7, with 7 bases lining up with TRBD1. Germline V gives CDR1 MNHEY, CDR2 SMNVEV (reference sequence). V dropped 2 bases and J dropped 5; count of bases not matched to a gene: 3. There are 13 residues in the CDR3. CDR3 residues: CASSLRGTDEQYV. CDR3 coding DNA: TGTGCCAGCAGTTTAAGAGGGACAGACGAGCAGTACGTC.

This clone was picked up a small number of times. V and J are TRBV29-1 and TRBJ2-5, with 7 bases fitting TRBD1. V dropped 6 bases and J dropped 1; count of bases not matched to a gene: 8. The germline V gene has CDR1 SQVTM and CDR2 ANQGSEA. The CDR3 totals 14 residues. CDR3 nucleotides: TGCAGCGTCGGGGACAGAGCAGTCCAAGAGACCCAGTACTTC. Translation: CSVGDRAVQETQYF.

This chain links TRBV20-1 with TRBJ2-4; possibly TRBD2 for D (5 bases). Germline V gene sequence: CDR1 DFQATT, CDR2 SNEGSKA (reference sequence). The CDR3 consists of 10 residues. V lost 5 bases and J lost 8, with 7 bases in between. The CDR3 here is CSAPRDIQYF. CDR3 sequence (DNA): TGCAGTGCTCCGCGGGACATTCAGTACTTC.

This clone was counted between two and nine times. The chain uses TRBV5-1 and TRBJ2-1, with D possibly being TRBD2 (6 bases). V shed 4 bases and J shed 8 bases, with 16 bases lying between them. Germline CDR1 SGHRS, CDR2 YFSETQ. CDR3 length: 14 residues. CDR3 in amino acids: CASSGGSRVDEQFF. CDR3 coding DNA: TGCGCCAGCAGCGGAGGGTCGAGAGTTGATGAGCAGTTCTTC.

The V gene is TRBV7-9, the J gene TRBJ2-1, with TRBD2 identical over 9 bases. The trim removed 5 bases at V and 0 bases at J, leaving 5 bases unmatched. This CDR3 is built from 16 residues. Germline V gives CDR1 SEHNR, CDR2 FQNEAQ (reference sequence). CDR3 nucleotides: TGTGCCAGCAGCCGTGTTAGCGGGAGCTCCTACAATGAGCAGTTCTTC. Translation: CASSRVSGSSYNEQFF.

The CDR3 sequence: CASSSRAGTGGGELFF. The CDR3, as DNA: TGTGCCAGCAGTTCGAGGGCCGGGACAGGGGGCGGGGAGCTGTTTTTT. V and J are TRBV28 and TRBJ2-2; 11 bases line up with TRBD1. This CDR3 comprises 16 residues. Per germline, CDR1 MDHEN and CDR2 SYDVKM. The trim removed 4 bases at V and 7 bases at J, leaving 8 bases unmatched.

This clone was seen only a few times. The V and J genes are TRBV7-6 and TRBJ1-6; 7 bases agree with TRBD1. The CDR3 spans 14 residues. The V and J ends lost 4 bases and 6 bases, in that order; junction bases with no gene match: 3. Looked up from germline, CDR1 is SGHVS and CDR2 is FNYEAQ. CDR3: CASSSGQSNSPLHF. CDR3 sequence (DNA): TGTGCCAGCAGCTCGGGACAGAGTAATTCACCCCTCCACTTT.

This clone was detected a few times. The chain has TRBV7-2 and TRBJ1-1; a possible D gene is TRBD1 (5 bases). The CDR3 has 16 residues. V was pared by 1 base and J by 1 base, with 13 bases between. Germline V gene sequence: CDR1 SGHTA, CDR2 FQGNSA. CDR3 amino acids: CASSLDGRVGNTEAFF. The CDR3 DNA reads as TGTGCCAGCAGCTTAGATGGCAGGGTGGGGAACACTGAAGCTTTCTTT.

This clone appeared many times. The chain combines TRBV23-1 with TRBJ2-7, with 7 bases that match TRBD1. TRBV23-1 is an ORF; its function is uncertain. V shed 2 bases and J 0 bases; nucleotides not matched to a gene: 4. The CDR3 has 15 residues. CDR3 coding DNA: TGCGCCAGCAGTCAACCGGGACAGAGCTCCTACGAGCAGTACGTC. Translated, it gives CASSQPGQSSYEQYV.

V gene TRBV13 combines with J gene TRBJ2-7; 7 positions agree with TRBD1. The CDR3 sequence is 14 residues long. Germline CDR1 reads PRHDT; CDR2 reads FYEKMQ (reference sequence). Trimming cost V 2 bases and J 2 bases; bases outside gene matches: 3. The CDR3 sequence: CASSLMTGTYEQYF. CDR3 coding DNA: TGTGCCAGCAGCTTAATGACAGGGACCTACGAGCAGTACTTC.

The rearrangement joins TRBV2 to TRBJ2-5; TRBD2 is a possible D gene (6 bases). The ends were cut back, 10 bases at V and 2 bases at J, with 11 bases in the middle. CDR3 length equals 12 residues. Germline V gene lookup returns CDR1 SNHLY and CDR2 FYNNEI. The CDR3 reads CANKGLQETQYF. In DNA form, the CDR3 reads TGTGCCAACAAGGGACTGCAAGAGACCCAGTACTTC. Variable domain in full (rest from reference TRBV2 and TRBJ2-5): EPEVTQTPSHQVTQMGQEVILRCVPISNHLYFYWYRQILGQKVEFLVSFYNNEISEKSEIFDDQFSVERPDGSNFTLKIRSTKLEDSAMYFCANKGLQETQYFGPGTRLLVL.

There are a few counts of this clone. The chain carries TRBV7-6 and TRBJ2-1, with TRBD2 matching over 9 bases. The CDR3 loop spans 15 amino acids. J lost 6 bases, V lost 1 base, and 4 bases had no gene match. Germline values: CDR1 SGHVS, CDR2 FNYEAQ. The CDR3 here is CASSLGASGINEQFF. Here the CDR3 DNA reads TGTGCCAGCAGCTTAGGGGCTAGCGGGATCAATGAGCAGTTCTTC.